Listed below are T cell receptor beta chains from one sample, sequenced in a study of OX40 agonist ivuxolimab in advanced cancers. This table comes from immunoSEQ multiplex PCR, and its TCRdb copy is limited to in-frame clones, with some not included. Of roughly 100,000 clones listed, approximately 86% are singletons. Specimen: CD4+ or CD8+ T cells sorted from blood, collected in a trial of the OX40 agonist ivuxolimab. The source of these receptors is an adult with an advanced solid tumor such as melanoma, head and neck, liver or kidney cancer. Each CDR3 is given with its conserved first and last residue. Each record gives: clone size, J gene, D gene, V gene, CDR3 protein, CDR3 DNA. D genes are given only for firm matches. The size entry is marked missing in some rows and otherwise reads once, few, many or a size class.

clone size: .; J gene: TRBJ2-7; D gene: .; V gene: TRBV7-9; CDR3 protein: CASSLEDSLAEQYF; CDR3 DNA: TGTGCCAGCAGCTTAGAGGACAGCCTCGCCGAGCAGTACTTC
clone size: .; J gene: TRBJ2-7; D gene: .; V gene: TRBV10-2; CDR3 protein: CASSEPGLRHEQYF; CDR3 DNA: TGCGCCAGCAGTGAACCAGGGCTTAGGCACGAGCAGTACTTC
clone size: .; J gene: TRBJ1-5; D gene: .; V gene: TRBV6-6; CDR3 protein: CASALSQGTQPQHF; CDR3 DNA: TGTGCCAGCGCCCTCTCACAGGGTACTCAGCCCCAGCATTTT
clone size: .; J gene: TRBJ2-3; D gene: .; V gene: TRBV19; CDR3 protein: CASSGTSTDTQYF; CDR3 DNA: TGTGCCAGTAGCGGGACTAGCACAGATACGCAGTATTTT
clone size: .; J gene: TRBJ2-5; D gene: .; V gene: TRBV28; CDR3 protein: CASSTSLGQETQYF; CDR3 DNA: TGTGCCAGCAGTACCTCTCTGGGACAAGAGACCCAGTACTTC
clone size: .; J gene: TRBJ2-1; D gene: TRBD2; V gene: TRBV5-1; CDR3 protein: CASSGREGVNEQFF; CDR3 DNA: TGCGCCAGCAGTGGGCGGGAGGGGGTGAATGAGCAGTTCTTC
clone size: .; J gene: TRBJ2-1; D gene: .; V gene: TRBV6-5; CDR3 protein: CASSYSDNSGNEQFF; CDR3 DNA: TGTGCCAGCAGTTACTCAGACAACTCGGGAAATGAGCAGTTCTTC
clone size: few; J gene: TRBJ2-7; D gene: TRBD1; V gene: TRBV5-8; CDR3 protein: CASSRRDRRPYEQYF; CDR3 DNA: TGTGCCAGCAGCCGCCGGGACAGACGTCCCTACGAGCAGTACTTC
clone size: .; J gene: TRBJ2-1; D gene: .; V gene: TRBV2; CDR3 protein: CASPGHSQYNEQFF; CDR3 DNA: TGTGCCAGCCCGGGACACTCCCAATACAATGAGCAGTTCTTC
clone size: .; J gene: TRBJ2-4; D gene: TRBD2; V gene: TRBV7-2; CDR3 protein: CASSLALAGINIQYF; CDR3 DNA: TGTGCCAGCAGCTTAGCACTAGCGGGGATAAACATTCAGTACTTC
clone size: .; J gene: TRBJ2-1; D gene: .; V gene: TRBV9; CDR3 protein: CASSPDSINEQFF; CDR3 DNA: TGTGCCAGCAGCCCGGACAGCATCAATGAGCAGTTCTTC
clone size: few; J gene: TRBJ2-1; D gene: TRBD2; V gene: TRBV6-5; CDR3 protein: CASGTISLVGPQFF; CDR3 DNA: TGTGCCAGCGGGACTATCAGTTTGGTAGGTCCCCAGTTCTTC
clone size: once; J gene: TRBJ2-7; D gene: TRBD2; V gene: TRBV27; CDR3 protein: CAIQPPSGIDEQYF; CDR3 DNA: TGTGCCATCCAGCCGCCTAGCGGGATCGACGAGCAGTACTTC
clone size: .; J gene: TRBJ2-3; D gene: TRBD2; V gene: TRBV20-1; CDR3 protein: CSARTGTTMYF; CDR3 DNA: TGCAGTGCTAGGACCGGGACTACGATGTATTTT
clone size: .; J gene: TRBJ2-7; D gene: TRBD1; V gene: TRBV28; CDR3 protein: CASSLDRVSYEQYF; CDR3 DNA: TGTGCCAGCAGTTTAGACAGGGTCTCCTACGAGCAGTACTTC
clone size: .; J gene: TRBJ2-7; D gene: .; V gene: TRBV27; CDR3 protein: CASRFSGTSYEQYF; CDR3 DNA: TGTGCCAGCAGATTTTCCGGGACTTCCTACGAGCAGTACTTC
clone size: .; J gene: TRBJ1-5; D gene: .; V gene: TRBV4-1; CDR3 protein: CASSQDWPGYQPQHF; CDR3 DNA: TGCGCCAGCAGCCAAGACTGGCCCGGTTATCAGCCCCAGCATTTT
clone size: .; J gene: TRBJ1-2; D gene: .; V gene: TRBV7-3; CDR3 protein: CASSPLGAAGYTF; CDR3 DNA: TGTGCCAGCAGCCCCCTAGGAGCTGCCGGCTACACCTTC
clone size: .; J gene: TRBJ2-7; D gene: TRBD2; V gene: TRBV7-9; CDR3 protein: CATAGGLAGNYEQYF; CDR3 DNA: TGTGCCACGGCGGGGGGACTAGCGGGCAATTACGAGCAGTACTTC
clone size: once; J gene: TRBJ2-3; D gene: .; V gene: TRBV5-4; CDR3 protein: CASSPLGNPSDDTQYF; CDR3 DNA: TGTGCCAGCAGCCCCTTAGGTAACCCCTCGGACGATACGCAGTATTTT
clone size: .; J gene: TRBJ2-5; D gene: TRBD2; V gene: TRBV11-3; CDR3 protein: CASSSSGPPQETQYF; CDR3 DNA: TGTGCCAGCAGCAGTAGCGGGCCTCCACAAGAGACCCAGTACTTC
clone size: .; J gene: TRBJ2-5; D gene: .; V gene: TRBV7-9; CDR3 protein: CATGEEGAEETQYF; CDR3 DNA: TGTGCCACAGGCGAGGAGGGGGCCGAAGAGACCCAGTACTTC
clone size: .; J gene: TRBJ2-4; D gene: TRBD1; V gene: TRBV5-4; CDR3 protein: CASSLSRQGIAKNIQYF; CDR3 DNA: TGTGCCAGCAGCTTGTCGCGACAGGGGATAGCCAAAAACATTCAGTACTTC
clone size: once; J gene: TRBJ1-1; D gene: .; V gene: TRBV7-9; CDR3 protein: CASSLAEGAFF; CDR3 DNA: TGTGCCAGCAGCTTAGCCGAGGGGGCTTTCTTT
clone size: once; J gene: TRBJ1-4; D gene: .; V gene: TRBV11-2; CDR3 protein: CASSPPGPEKLFF; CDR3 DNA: TGTGCCAGCAGCCCGCCGGGGCCTGAAAAACTGTTTTTT
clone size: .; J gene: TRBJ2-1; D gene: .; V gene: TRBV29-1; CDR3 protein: CSVEDLLVDEQFF; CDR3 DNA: TGCAGCGTTGAAGATCTTCTAGTTGATGAGCAGTTCTTC
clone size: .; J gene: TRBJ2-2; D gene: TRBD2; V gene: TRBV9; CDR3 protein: CASSPRDARTSGSTGELFF; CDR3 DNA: TGTGCCAGCAGCCCCCGGGACGCCCGGACTAGCGGGTCTACCGGGGAGCTGTTTTTT
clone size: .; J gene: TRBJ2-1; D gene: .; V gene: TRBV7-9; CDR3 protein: CASSPPWTVEQFF; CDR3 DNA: TGTGCCAGCAGCCCTCCCTGGACAGTTGAGCAGTTCTTC
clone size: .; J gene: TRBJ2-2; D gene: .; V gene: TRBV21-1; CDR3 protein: CASSKDGTGEAGELFF; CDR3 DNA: TGTGCCAGCAGCAAAGATGGGACAGGGGAGGCCGGGGAGCTGTTTTTT
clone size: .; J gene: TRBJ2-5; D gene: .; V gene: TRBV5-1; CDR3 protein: CASSFQETQYF; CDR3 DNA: TGCGCCAGCAGCTTTCAAGAGACCCAGTACTTC
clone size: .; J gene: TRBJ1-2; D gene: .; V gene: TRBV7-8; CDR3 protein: CASSPYTGLGYTF; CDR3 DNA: TGTGCCAGCAGCCCCTACACGGGGCTTGGCTACACCTTC
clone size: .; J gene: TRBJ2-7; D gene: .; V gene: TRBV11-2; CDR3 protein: CASSRGREASYEQYF; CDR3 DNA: TGTGCCAGCAGCCGGGGCCGCGAGGCCTCCTACGAGCAGTACTTC
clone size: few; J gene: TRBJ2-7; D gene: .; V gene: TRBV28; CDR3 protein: CASSPYNPPRGEQYF; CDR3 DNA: TGTGCCAGCAGTCCATATAACCCCCCCAGGGGAGAGCAGTACTTC
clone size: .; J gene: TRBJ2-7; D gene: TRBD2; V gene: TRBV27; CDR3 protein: CASSLSSGLGRTEQYF; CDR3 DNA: TGTGCCAGCAGTTTAAGTAGCGGGTTGGGACGGACCGAGCAGTACTTC
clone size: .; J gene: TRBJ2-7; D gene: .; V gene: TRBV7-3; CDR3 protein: CASSAGGANSYEQYF; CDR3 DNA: TGTGCCAGCAGCGCCGGCGGAGCGAATTCCTACGAGCAGTACTTC
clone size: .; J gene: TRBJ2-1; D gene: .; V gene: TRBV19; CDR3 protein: CASTGDSSYNEQFF; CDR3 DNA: TGTGCCAGTACAGGGGATAGCTCCTACAATGAGCAGTTCTTC
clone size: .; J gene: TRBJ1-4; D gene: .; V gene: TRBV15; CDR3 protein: CATSRDRGAEKLFF; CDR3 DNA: TGTGCCACCAGCAGAGATAGGGGGGCGGAAAAACTGTTTTTT
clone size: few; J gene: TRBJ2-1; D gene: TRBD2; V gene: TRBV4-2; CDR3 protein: CASSQSLPPSGAHNEQFF; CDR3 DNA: TGTGCCAGCAGCCAATCACTACCCCCTAGCGGGGCTCACAATGAGCAGTTCTTC
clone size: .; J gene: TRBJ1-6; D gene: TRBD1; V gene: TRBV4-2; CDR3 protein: CASSRPDSPDRGAPLHF; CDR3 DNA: TGTGCCAGCAGCCGACCCGATTCCCCGGACAGGGGTGCACCCCTCCACTTT
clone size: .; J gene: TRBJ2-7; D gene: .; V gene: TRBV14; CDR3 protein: CASSQDASFDEQYF; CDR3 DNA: TGTGCCAGCAGCCAAGACGCGAGTTTCGACGAGCAGTACTTC
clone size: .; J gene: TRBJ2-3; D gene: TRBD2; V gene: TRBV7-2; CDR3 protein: CASSLRGLAGSAQYF; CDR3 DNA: TGTGCCAGCAGCTTACGGGGGCTAGCGGGATCTGCGCAGTATTTT
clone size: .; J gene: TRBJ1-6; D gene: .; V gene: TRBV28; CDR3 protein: CASSSSQASPLHF; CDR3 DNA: TGTGCCAGCAGTTCTAGTCAGGCTTCACCCCTCCACTTT
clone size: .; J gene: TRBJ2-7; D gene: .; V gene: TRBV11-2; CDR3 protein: CASSRDGYEQYF; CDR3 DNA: TGTGCCAGCAGTCGGGACGGCTACGAGCAGTACTTC
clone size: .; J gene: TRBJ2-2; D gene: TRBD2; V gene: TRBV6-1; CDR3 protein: CASRGLAGATGELFF; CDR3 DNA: TGTGCCAGCCGGGGACTAGCGGGAGCCACCGGGGAGCTGTTTTTT
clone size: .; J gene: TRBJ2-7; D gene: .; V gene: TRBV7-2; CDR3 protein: CASSLGVRASGSYEQYF; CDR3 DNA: TGTGCCAGCAGCTTAGGGGTACGAGCGAGCGGCTCCTACGAGCAGTACTTC
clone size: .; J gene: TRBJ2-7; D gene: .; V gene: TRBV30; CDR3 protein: CAWSVSGSGEQYF; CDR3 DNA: TGTGCCTGGAGTGTTTCGGGTTCTGGCGAGCAGTACTTC
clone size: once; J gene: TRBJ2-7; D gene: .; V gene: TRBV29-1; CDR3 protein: CSVGKFYEQYF; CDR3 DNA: TGCAGCGTCGGCAAGTTCTACGAGCAGTACTTC
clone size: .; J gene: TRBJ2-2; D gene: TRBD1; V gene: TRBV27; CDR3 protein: CASSLSPGTGLTGELFF; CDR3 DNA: TGTGCCAGCAGTTTATCCCCAGGGACAGGGTTGACCGGGGAGCTGTTTTTT
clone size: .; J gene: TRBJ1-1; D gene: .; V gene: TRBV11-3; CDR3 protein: CASSLGSGTEAFF; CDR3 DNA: TGTGCCAGCAGCCTCGGTTCGGGCACTGAAGCTTTCTTT
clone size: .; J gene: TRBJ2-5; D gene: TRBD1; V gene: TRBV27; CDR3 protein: CASSPFIRGLAETQYF; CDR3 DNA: TGTGCCAGCAGCCCTTTCATCAGGGGGTTAGCAGAGACCCAGTACTTC
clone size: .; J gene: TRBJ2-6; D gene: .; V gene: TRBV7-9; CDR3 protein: CASSLALYDSGANVLTF; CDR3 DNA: TGTGCCAGCAGCTTAGCGCTGTACGACTCTGGGGCCAACGTCCTGACTTTC